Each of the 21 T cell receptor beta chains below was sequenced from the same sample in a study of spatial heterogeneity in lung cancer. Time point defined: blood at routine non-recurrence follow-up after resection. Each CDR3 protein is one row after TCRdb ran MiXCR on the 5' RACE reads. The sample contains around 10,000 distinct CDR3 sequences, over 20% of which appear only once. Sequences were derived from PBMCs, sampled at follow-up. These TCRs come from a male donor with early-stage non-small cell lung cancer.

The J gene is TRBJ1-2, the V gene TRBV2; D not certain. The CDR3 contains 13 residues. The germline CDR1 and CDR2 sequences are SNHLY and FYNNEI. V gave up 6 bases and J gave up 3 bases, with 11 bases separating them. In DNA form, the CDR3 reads TGTGCCAGCAGCGTCAGGAAGGACTATGGCTACACCTTC. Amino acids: CASSVRKDYGYTF.

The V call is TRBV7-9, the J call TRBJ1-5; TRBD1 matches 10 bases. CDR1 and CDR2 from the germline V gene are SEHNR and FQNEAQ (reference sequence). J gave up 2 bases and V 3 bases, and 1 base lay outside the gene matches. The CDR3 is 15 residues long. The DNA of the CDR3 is TGTGCCAGCAGCTTGGGGACAGGGGGCAATCAGCCCCAGCATTTT. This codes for CASSLGTGGNQPQHF.

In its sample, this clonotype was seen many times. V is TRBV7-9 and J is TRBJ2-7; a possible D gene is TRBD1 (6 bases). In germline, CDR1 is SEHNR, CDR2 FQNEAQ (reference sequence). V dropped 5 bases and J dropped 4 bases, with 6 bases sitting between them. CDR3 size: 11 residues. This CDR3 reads CASSTGYEQYF. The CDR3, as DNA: TGTGCCAGCAGCACAGGGTACGAGCAGTACTTC.

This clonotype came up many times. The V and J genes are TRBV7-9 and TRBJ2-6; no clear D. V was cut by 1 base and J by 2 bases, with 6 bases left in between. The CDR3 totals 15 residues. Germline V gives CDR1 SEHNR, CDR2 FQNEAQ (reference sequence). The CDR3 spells CASSLEAAGANVLTF. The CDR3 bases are TGTGCCAGCAGCTTAGAGGCAGCTGGGGCCAACGTCCTGACTTTC.

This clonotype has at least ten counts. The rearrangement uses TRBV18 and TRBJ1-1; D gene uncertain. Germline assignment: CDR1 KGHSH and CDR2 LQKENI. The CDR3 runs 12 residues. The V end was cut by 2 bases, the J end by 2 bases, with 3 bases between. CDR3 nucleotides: TGTGCCAGCTCACCAAATAACACTGAAGCTTTCTTT. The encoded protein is CASSPNNTEAFF.

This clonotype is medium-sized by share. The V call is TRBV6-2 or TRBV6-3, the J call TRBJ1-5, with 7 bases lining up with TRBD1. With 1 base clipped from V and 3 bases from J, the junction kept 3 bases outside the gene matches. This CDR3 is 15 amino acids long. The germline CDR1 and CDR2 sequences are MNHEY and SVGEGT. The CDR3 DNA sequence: TGTGCCAGCAGTTACTTCAGGGGGTTCAATCAGCCCCAGCATTTT. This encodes CASSYFRGFNQPQHF.

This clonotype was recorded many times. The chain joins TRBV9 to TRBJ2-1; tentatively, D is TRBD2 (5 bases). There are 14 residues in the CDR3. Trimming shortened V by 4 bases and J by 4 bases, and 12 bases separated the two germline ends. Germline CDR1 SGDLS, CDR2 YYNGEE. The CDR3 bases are TGTGCCAGCAGCCTTCCCGGGATGTACAATGAGCAGTTCTTC. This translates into CASSLPGMYNEQFF.

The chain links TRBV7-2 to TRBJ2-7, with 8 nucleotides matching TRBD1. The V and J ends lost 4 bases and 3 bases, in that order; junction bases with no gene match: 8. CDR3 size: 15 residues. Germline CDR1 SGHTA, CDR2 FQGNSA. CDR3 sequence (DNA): TGTGCCAGCAGCTCCGGGACAGGAAATTACTACGAGCAGTACTTC. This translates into CASSSGTGNYYEQYF. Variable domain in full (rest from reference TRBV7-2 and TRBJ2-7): GAGVSQSPSNKVTEKGKDVELRCDPISGHTALYWYRQSLGQGLEFLIYFQGNSAPDKSGLPSDRFSAERTGGSVSTLTIQRTQQEDSAVYLCASSSGTGNYYEQYFGPGTRLTVT.

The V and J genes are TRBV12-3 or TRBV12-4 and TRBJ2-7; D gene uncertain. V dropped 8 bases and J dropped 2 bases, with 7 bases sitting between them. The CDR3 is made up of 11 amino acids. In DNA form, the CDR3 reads TGTGCCAGCTCCCCCGCCTACGAGCAGTACTTC. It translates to CASSPAYEQYF.

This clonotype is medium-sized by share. The CDR3 loop is CASSYFGGTEAFF. DNA for the CDR3: TGTGCCAGCAGTTACTTCGGGGGGACTGAAGCTTTCTTT. The J gene is TRBJ1-1, the V gene TRBV6-5, with D possibly being TRBD1 (5 bases). Germline CDR1 is MNHEY and CDR2 is SVGAGI. Trimming cost V 1 base and J 5 bases, with 8 bases left between them. The CDR3 is made up of 13 amino acids.

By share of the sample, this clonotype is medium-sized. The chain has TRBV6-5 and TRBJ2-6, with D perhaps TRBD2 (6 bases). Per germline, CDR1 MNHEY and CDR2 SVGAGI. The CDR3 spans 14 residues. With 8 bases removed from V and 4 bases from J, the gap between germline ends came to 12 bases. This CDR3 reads CASGEAAGANVLTF. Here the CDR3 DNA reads TGTGCCAGCGGGGAGGCAGCGGGGGCCAACGTCCTGACTTTC.

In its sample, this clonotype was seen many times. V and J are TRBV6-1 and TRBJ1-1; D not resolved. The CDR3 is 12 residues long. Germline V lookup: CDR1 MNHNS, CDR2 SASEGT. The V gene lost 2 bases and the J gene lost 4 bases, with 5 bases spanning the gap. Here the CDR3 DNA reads TGTGCCAGCAGTGAAAAAGGCACTGAAGCTTTCTTT. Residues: CASSEKGTEAFF.

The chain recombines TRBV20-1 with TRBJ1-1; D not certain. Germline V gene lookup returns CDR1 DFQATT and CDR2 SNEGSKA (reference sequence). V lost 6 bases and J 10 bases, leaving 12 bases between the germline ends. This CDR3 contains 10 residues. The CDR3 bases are TGCAGTGCCCCGCACGTTGGAGCTTTCTTT. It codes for CSAPHVGAFF.

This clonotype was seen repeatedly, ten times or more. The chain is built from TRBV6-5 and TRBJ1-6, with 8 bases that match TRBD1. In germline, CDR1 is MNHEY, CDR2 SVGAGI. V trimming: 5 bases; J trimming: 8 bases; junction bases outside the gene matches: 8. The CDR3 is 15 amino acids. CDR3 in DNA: TGTGCCAGCAGTCCCCTAACAGGGGGTTATTCACCCCTCCACTTT. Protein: CASSPLTGGYSPLHF.

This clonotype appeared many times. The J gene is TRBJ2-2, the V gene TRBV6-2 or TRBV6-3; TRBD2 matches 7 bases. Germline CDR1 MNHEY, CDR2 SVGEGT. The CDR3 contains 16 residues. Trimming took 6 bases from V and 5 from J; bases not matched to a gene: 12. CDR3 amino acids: CASSPFGPGGTGELFF. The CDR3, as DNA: TGTGCCAGCAGCCCCTTCGGCCCCGGGGGGACCGGGGAGCTGTTTTTT.

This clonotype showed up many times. CDR3 sequence: CASSGRRNTGELFF. Written as DNA, the CDR3 is TGTGCCAGCAGCGGTCGGAGGAACACCGGGGAGCTGTTTTTT. The rearrangement uses TRBV11-3 and TRBJ2-2; no firm D call. V dropped 5 bases and J dropped 1 base, with 8 bases sitting between them. Per the germline V gene, CDR1 is SGHNT and CDR2 is YENEEA. The CDR3 has 14 amino acids.

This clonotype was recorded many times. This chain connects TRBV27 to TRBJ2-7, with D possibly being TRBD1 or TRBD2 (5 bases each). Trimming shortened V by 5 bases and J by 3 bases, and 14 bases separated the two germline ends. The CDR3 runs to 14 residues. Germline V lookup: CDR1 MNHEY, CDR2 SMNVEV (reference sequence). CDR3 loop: CASSPSLRGYEQYF. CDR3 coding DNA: TGTGCCAGCAGTCCCTCCCTGAGGGGCTACGAGCAGTACTTC.

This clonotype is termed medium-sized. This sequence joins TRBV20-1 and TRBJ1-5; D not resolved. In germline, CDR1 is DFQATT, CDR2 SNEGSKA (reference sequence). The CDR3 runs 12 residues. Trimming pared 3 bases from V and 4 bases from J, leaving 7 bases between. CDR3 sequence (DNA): TGCAGTGCTAGGGCAGGAAATCAGCCCCAGCATTTT. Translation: CSARAGNQPQHF.

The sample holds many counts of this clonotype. The CDR3 is CVHGGLNTEAFF. The DNA of the CDR3 is TGTGTGCATGGGGGCCTGAACACTGAAGCTTTCTTT. The V gene is TRBV7-9, the J gene TRBJ1-1, with TRBD1 as a possible D gene (6 bases). This CDR3 has 12 residues. Germline V CDR1 and CDR2: SEHNR, FQNEAQ (reference sequence).

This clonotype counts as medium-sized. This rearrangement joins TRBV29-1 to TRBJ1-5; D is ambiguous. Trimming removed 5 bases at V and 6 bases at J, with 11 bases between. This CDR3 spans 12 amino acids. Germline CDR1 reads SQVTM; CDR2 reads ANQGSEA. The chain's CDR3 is CSVNQPGQPQHF. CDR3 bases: TGCAGCGTTAACCAACCGGGTCAGCCCCAGCATTTT.

For the CDR3, the DNA is TGCGCCAGCAGCCAAGATGATTGGTCTGGGTCCTACGAGCAGTACTTC. Translated: CASSQDDWSGSYEQYF. This chain connects TRBV4-1 to TRBJ2-7; D remains ambiguous. This CDR3 spans 16 amino acids. The V gene lost 0 bases and the J gene lost 1 base, with 13 bases spanning the gap. Germline CDR1 reads MGHRA; CDR2 reads YSYEKL.